These T cell receptor beta chains were read from a single sample in a study of blood T cell repertoires in COVID-19. The table came from immunoSEQ multiplex PCR; TCRdb's copy has only in-frame clones and leaves some out. In the table there are around 100,000 clones, around four fifths of which are singletons. The sequencing sample was made of peripheral blood. The receptors derive from a woman aged 65 to 85 with acute or convalescent COVID-19. The CDR3 runs from the conserved cysteine through the conserved F or W. A D gene is named only where the DNA matches it firmly. The size of a clone is reported for some rows only, either as once, few or many, or as a class for expanded clones.

cdr3_aa	cdr3_nt	d_call	v_call	j_call	clone_size
CSVGGEGTQYF	TGCAGCGTTGGGGGGGAAGGTACGCAGTATTTT	.	TRBV29-1	TRBJ2-3	.
CAIPPGQTNEKLFF	TGTGCCATCCCGCCGGGACAGACGAATGAAAAACTGTTTTTT	TRBD1	TRBV6-5	TRBJ1-4	.
CASSYAGTAFF	TGTGCCAGCAGTTACGCGGGGACAGCTTTCTTT	.	TRBV6-5	TRBJ1-1	.
CASSPEGQPRTGYTF	TGTGCCAGCAGTCCGGAGGGACAGCCAAGGACGGGCTACACCTTC	TRBD1	TRBV6-1	TRBJ1-2	.
CATVGQGMNTEAFF	TGTGCCACCGTAGGACAGGGGATGAACACTGAAGCTTTCTTT	TRBD1	TRBV27	TRBJ1-1	.
CASGLPDKSDEQFF	TGTGCTAGTGGTCTGCCGGACAAGTCCGATGAGCAGTTCTTC	.	TRBV12-5	TRBJ2-1	.
CASSHPTGSNQPQHF	TGCGCCAGCAGCCACCCGACAGGGAGCAATCAGCCCCAGCATTTT	TRBD1	TRBV4-1	TRBJ1-5	.
CASSLAPQGAKAFF	TGTGCCAGCAGTTTGGCCCCGCAGGGGGCAAAAGCTTTCTTT	TRBD1	TRBV27	TRBJ1-1	.
CASRPQGFSGNTIYF	TGTGCCAGCAGACCTCAGGGTTTCTCTGGAAACACCATATATTTT	.	TRBV7-9	TRBJ1-3	.
CAWRPIRWLGGYTF	TGTGCCTGGAGGCCCATAAGGTGGCTCGGGGGCTACACCTTC	.	TRBV30	TRBJ1-2	.
CASGPGYSNQPQHF	TGTGCTAGTGGTCCAGGGTATAGCAATCAGCCCCAGCATTTT	.	TRBV12-5	TRBJ1-5	once
CAWSGGGTEAFF	TGTGCCTGGAGTGGAGGGGGAACTGAAGCTTTCTTT	.	TRBV30	TRBJ1-1	.
CASSSPQPGTGEKLFF	TGTGCCAGCAGTTCCCCTCAACCGGGGACAGGGGAAAAACTGTTTTTT	TRBD1	TRBV6-5	TRBJ1-4	.
CASSLGDWLEELFF	TGCGCCAGCAGCTTGGGGGACTGGCTGGAGGAGCTGTTTTTT	.	TRBV5-1	TRBJ2-2	.
CASSSGGIRLREQYF	TGTGCCAGCAGCAGTGGAGGTATTCGTCTAAGGGAGCAGTACTTC	.	TRBV9	TRBJ2-7	.
CASSLGRDSSYEQYF	TGTGCCAGCAGCCTTGGACGGGACAGCTCCTACGAGCAGTACTTC	TRBD1	TRBV5-5	TRBJ2-7	.
CASSPLVLAHQETQYF	TGTGCCAGCAGCCCCTTAGTACTAGCGCACCAAGAGACCCAGTACTTC	TRBD2	TRBV14	TRBJ2-5	few
CASSYRGGSGELFF	TGTGCCAGCAGTTACCGGGGGGGTTCCGGGGAGCTGTTTTTT	TRBD2	TRBV6-2/TRBV6-3	TRBJ2-2	.
CAISEGGRAANYGYTF	TGTGCCATCAGTGAGGGGGGCAGGGCTGCTAACTATGGCTACACCTTC	.	TRBV10-3	TRBJ1-2	.
CASGPGLAANTGELFF	TGTGCCAGCGGTCCGGGACTAGCGGCGAACACCGGGGAGCTGTTTTTT	TRBD2	TRBV27	TRBJ2-2	.
CAIKTGALDWRYTF	TGTGCCATCAAGACAGGGGCCCTCGATTGGCGCTACACCTTC	TRBD1	TRBV10-3	TRBJ1-2	.
CSAPDYFSYNEQFF	TGCAGCGCCCCAGACTATTTCTCCTACAATGAGCAGTTCTTC	.	TRBV29-1	TRBJ2-1	.
CASSLDGAAGQPQHF	TGTGCCAGCAGCTTGGATGGGGCCGCAGGTCAGCCCCAGCATTTT	.	TRBV5-5	TRBJ1-5	.
CASGLSLGQGAGTEAFF	TGTGCTAGTGGTTTAAGTTTGGGACAGGGGGCTGGGACTGAAGCTTTCTTT	TRBD1	TRBV12-5	TRBJ1-1	.
CASRDIDSHPNQPQHF	TGTGCCAGCAGGGATATTGACAGTCATCCCAATCAGCCCCAGCATTTT	.	TRBV2	TRBJ1-5	.
CASSLALGGGAGEQFF	TGTGCCAGCAGCTTAGCCCTCGGCGGGGGGGCCGGTGAGCAGTTCTTC	TRBD2	TRBV11-3	TRBJ2-1	.
CASTTDSGNTIYF	TGTGCCAGTACGACAGACTCTGGAAACACCATATATTTT	.	TRBV19	TRBJ1-3	.
CASSLDPDQETQYF	TGTGCCAGCAGCTTGGACCCGGACCAAGAGACCCAGTACTTC	.	TRBV5-4	TRBJ2-5	few
CASSDRNRGSGAFF	TGCGCCAGCAGTGATCGTAACAGGGGATCGGGAGCTTTCTTT	TRBD1	TRBV10-2	TRBJ1-1	.
CASSIEGRGLPSTDTQYF	TGTGCCAGTAGTATAGAAGGGAGGGGGTTACCTAGCACAGATACGCAGTATTTT	.	TRBV19	TRBJ2-3	.
CASSTGTGDITEAFF	TGTGCCAGCAGCACCGGGACAGGGGATATCACTGAAGCTTTCTTT	TRBD1	TRBV7-9	TRBJ1-1	.